The rows below give T cell receptor beta chains drawn from one sample of a study of cytomegalovirus exposure and HLA in healthy donors. Sequenced by immunoSEQ multiplex PCR; TCRdb stores in-frame clones only, minus some. This repertoire shows 150,000 or so clones, roughly three quarters found once; its top ten account for approximately 3%. Sequencing input: PBMCs. The receptors stem from a male donor in good health and CMV-seronegative. Both conserved end residues are part of each CDR3. The D gene is left open where the match is weak. Clone size is given for some rows only: seen once, a few or many times, or a class if the clone is expanded.

-,TRBJ2-5,TRBV14,-,CASSQEGKPQETQYF,TGTGCCAGCAGCCAAGAGGGCAAGCCGCAAGAGACCCAGTACTTC
-,TRBJ1-6,TRBV2,-,CASGPVFSYNSPLHF,TGTGCCAGCGGGCCAGTTTTCTCCTATAATTCACCCCTCCACTTT
-,TRBJ2-5,TRBV27,few,CASSPQETQYF,TGTGCCAGCAGTCCTCAAGAGACCCAGTACTTC
-,TRBJ1-1,TRBV6-5,-,CASSARRGVGTEAFF,TGTGCCAGCAGTGCTCGTAGGGGCGTCGGCACTGAAGCTTTCTTT
-,TRBJ2-3,TRBV9,-,CASSVGTTKDTQYF,TGTGCCAGCAGCGTAGGGACAACTAAAGATACGCAGTATTTT
-,TRBJ1-2,TRBV30,-,CAWSSTGSGYTF,TGTGCCTGGAGTTCCACAGGGTCTGGCTACACCTTC
-,TRBJ2-5,TRBV5-1,-,CASSLEDARVEETQYF,TGCGCCAGCAGCTTGGAAGATGCCAGGGTAGAAGAGACCCAGTACTTC
-,TRBJ1-1,TRBV19,-,CASSTPRGGNTEAFF,TGTGCCAGTAGTACCCCCAGGGGTGGGAACACTGAAGCTTTCTTT
TRBD1,TRBJ2-3,TRBV5-4,-,CASSPGTGRQDTQYF,TGTGCCAGCAGCCCCGGGACAGGGCGACAAGATACGCAGTATTTT
-,TRBJ1-6,TRBV7-2,few,CASSLTINSPLHF,TGTGCCAGCAGCTTGACAATTAATTCACCCCTCCACTTT
-,TRBJ2-6,TRBV28,-,CASSELAGANVLTF,TGTGCCTCCTCCGAGCTGGCTGGGGCCAACGTCCTGACTTTC
TRBD2,TRBJ2-5,TRBV19,-,CASSIAGSGTRETQYF,TGTGCCAGTAGTATAGCTGGTAGCGGGACAAGAGAGACCCAGTACTTC
-,TRBJ1-2,TRBV28,few,CASSLGRGGRIYTF,TGTGCCAGCAGTTTGGGGCGGGGGGGACGGATCTACACCTTC
-,TRBJ1-1,TRBV7-9,-,CASSLGGPITEAFF,TGTGCCAGCAGCTTAGGGGGGCCCATCACTGAAGCTTTCTTT
-,TRBJ2-7,TRBV7-2,once,CASSLGRGSYEQYF,TGTGCCAGCAGCTTAGGGCGGGGCTCCTACGAGCAGTACTTC
TRBD1,TRBJ1-4,TRBV15,-,CATSRGQGGEKLFF,TGTGCCACCAGCAGAGGACAGGGCGGTGAAAAACTGTTTTTT
TRBD1,TRBJ1-2,TRBV7-9,-,CASSSQTGARGYGYTF,TGTGCCAGCAGCTCCCAAACAGGGGCGAGGGGCTATGGCTACACCTTC
TRBD1,TRBJ2-2,TRBV7-3,-,CASSSRQGAGELFF,TGTGCCAGCAGCTCCAGACAGGGGGCCGGGGAGCTGTTTTTT